A selection of T cell receptor beta chains follows, all from one sample in a study of CD8 T cells in Susac syndrome. TCRdb called the immunoSEQ multiplex PCR reads again in MiXCR, with one record for every CDR3 protein. The sample shows 250,000 to 350,000 distinct CDR3 sequences, approximately 90% of them seen only once. The material sequenced was CD4+ T cells from PBMCs. The receptors shown here come from a human donor with multiple sclerosis. Both conserved end residues are trimmed from each CDR3. Fields, in order: J gene, V gene, clone size, CDR3 protein. Expanded clones are given a class, and other clones once, few, many or no size at all.

J: TRBJ2-7
V: TRBV5-1
size: NA
CDR3: ASRIDARLAGRNEQY

J: TRBJ2-1
V: TRBV20-1
size: once
CDR3: SARRTGGYNEQF

J: TRBJ1-2
V: TRBV29-1
size: NA
CDR3: SVETRVSTYGYT

J: TRBJ2-5
V: TRBV30
size: few
CDR3: AYKRGGQETQY

J: TRBJ2-3
V: TRBV5-4
size: NA
CDR3: ASSPGGTDTQY

J: TRBJ2-7
V: TRBV6-2/TRBV6-3
size: NA
CDR3: ASSPSRAYEQY

J: TRBJ1-1
V: TRBV14
size: NA
CDR3: ASSQSKGTEAF

J: TRBJ2-7
V: TRBV19
size: once
CDR3: ASTPGAGYEQD

J: TRBJ1-4
V: TRBV20-1
size: NA
CDR3: SARDLRGTNEKLF

J: TRBJ2-1
V: TRBV19
size: NA
CDR3: ASSPRGVPPHNEQF

J: TRBJ2-1
V: TRBV20-1
size: NA
CDR3: SARIPSGSNEQF

J: TRBJ2-7
V: TRBV6-5
size: NA
CDR3: ASSYSDGDEQY

J: TRBJ1-1
V: TRBV18
size: NA
CDR3: ASGHAGGTEAF

J: TRBJ2-4
V: TRBV6-2/TRBV6-3
size: NA
CDR3: ASSYTGGSKNIQY

J: TRBJ2-1
V: TRBV5-1
size: NA
CDR3: ASSLARREQF

J: TRBJ2-1
V: TRBV29-1
size: NA
CDR3: SVAATSGAYNEQF

J: TRBJ2-2
V: TRBV6-2/TRBV6-3
size: NA
CDR3: ASRTSGRSGELF

J: TRBJ2-1
V: TRBV18
size: NA
CDR3: ASSTTLLTGRNEQF

J: TRBJ1-4
V: TRBV18
size: NA
CDR3: ASSPQGPSDEKLF

J: TRBJ2-7
V: TRBV20-1
size: NA
CDR3: SATNFHTGSYEQY

J: TRBJ2-3
V: TRBV11-2
size: NA
CDR3: ASSLYGDTQY

J: TRBJ1-4
V: TRBV2
size: once
CDR3: ASSERIGAGGLTTNEKLF

J: TRBJ1-5
V: TRBV2
size: NA
CDR3: ASSPGDLGQPQH

J: TRBJ1-1
V: TRBV6-1
size: NA
CDR3: ASSEVWRNTEAF

J: TRBJ2-1
V: TRBV29-1
size: NA
CDR3: SVGVKTGRNEQF

J: TRBJ2-7
V: TRBV14
size: NA
CDR3: ASSLLDQDGDEQY

J: TRBJ1-2
V: TRBV12-3/TRBV12-4
size: once
CDR3: ASSRWTGGYGYT

J: TRBJ2-7
V: TRBV4-3
size: NA
CDR3: ASSQQAAARVEQY

J: TRBJ2-2
V: TRBV12-3/TRBV12-4
size: NA
CDR3: ASIYRTSGNTGELF

J: TRBJ2-4
V: TRBV4-1
size: NA
CDR3: ASSQGVAGGRGKNIQY

J: TRBJ1-4
V: TRBV4-2
size: NA
CDR3: ASSQDKGGGPNEKLF

J: TRBJ1-5
V: TRBV19
size: NA
CDR3: ASSIGTGRGQPQH

J: TRBJ2-5
V: TRBV7-7
size: NA
CDR3: ASSATGDQETQY

J: TRBJ1-5
V: TRBV5-1
size: NA
CDR3: ASSLADSSNQPQH

J: TRBJ1-4
V: TRBV5-1
size: NA
CDR3: ASSWGEGAEKLF

J: TRBJ2-3
V: TRBV30
size: NA
CDR3: AWSVLRGVGDTQY

J: TRBJ1-2
V: TRBV7-9
size: NA
CDR3: ASSSTGDYGYT

J: TRBJ2-5
V: TRBV5-1
size: NA
CDR3: ASSLMTFQETQY

J: TRBJ1-4
V: TRBV2
size: NA
CDR3: ASSSQGKANEKLF

J: TRBJ2-1
V: TRBV9
size: NA
CDR3: ASSVVAGGYNEQF

J: TRBJ1-1
V: TRBV29-1
size: NA
CDR3: SAGDRAAF

J: TRBJ1-3
V: TRBV29-1
size: NA
CDR3: SVIQLSGNTIY

J: TRBJ1-1
V: TRBV12-5
size: once
CDR3: ASEGLSPRPMNTEAF

J: TRBJ2-2
V: TRBV2
size: NA
CDR3: ASSRHPGELF

J: TRBJ2-1
V: TRBV20-1
size: NA
CDR3: SAQWAGGVNEQF

J: TRBJ1-2
V: TRBV4-2
size: NA
CDR3: ASSQGVDYGYT

J: TRBJ1-1
V: TRBV2
size: NA
CDR3: ASSEGAENTEAF

J: TRBJ2-1
V: TRBV6-2/TRBV6-3
size: NA
CDR3: ASRAPARDEQF

J: TRBJ2-3
V: TRBV20-1
size: NA
CDR3: SASSGPEGPDTQY

J: TRBJ2-5
V: TRBV11-2
size: NA
CDR3: ASSHSGPQETQY

J: TRBJ1-5
V: TRBV19
size: NA
CDR3: ASSPGQSNQPQH

J: TRBJ2-7
V: TRBV10-2
size: NA
CDR3: ASRRLAGSYEQY

J: TRBJ2-5
V: TRBV19
size: NA
CDR3: ASSIGLAGGQETQY

J: TRBJ2-5
V: TRBV29-1
size: NA
CDR3: SVGSGEETQY

J: TRBJ1-5
V: TRBV6-1
size: NA
CDR3: ASPAPGPNQPQH